The 7 T cell receptor beta chains below come from one sample, sequenced in a study of T cell responses to AZD1222 COVID-19 vaccine. Profiling relied on immunoSEQ multiplex PCR, and the TCRdb table lists in-frame clones only, not all of them. The repertoire consists of 15,000 to 20,000 clones, with roughly 83% occurring once and the leading ten covering about 15%. The specimen comprised peripheral blood, sampled 28 days after the second AZD1222 dose. Source of these receptors: an adult who received the AZD1222 COVID-19 vaccine.

The chain combines TRBV7-2 with TRBJ2-7, with D possibly matching TRBD1 (6 bases). This CDR3 is built from 12 residues. The germline V gene has CDR1 SGHTA and CDR2 FQGNSA. Trimming removed 5 bases at V and 6 bases at J, with 11 bases between. CDR3 in DNA: TGTGCCAGCAGCAAGGGGGTGGGCGAGCAGTACTTC. Amino acid sequence: CASSKGVGEQYF.

The chain has TRBV7-2 and TRBJ1-1; D remains ambiguous. Germline CDR1 and CDR2: SGHTA and FQGNSA. V shed 1 base and J shed 1 base, with 4 bases lying between them. The CDR3 has 13 amino acids. CDR3 sequence reads: CASSLGRNTEAFF. The CDR3 bases are TGTGCCAGCAGCTTAGGACGGAACACTGAAGCTTTCTTT.

The gene calls are TRBV21-1 and TRBJ1-1. TRBV21-1 is an annotated pseudogene. This CDR3 is built from 16 residues. The CDR3 protein is CASSGLGGAGGTEAFF. The CDR3 DNA sequence: TGTGCCAGCAGCGGACTGGGAGGAGCGGGCGGCACTGAAGCTTTCTTT.

A few counts support this clone. For the CDR3, the DNA is TGTGCCAGCAGTGACTCTAGCGGCTCCTACAATGAGCAGTTCTTC. Protein: CASSDSSGSYNEQFF. The V call is TRBV6-4, the J call TRBJ2-1; TRBD2 might be the D (6 bases). The CDR3 is made up of 15 amino acids. CDR1 MRHNA and CDR2 SNTAGT come from the germline V gene. V lost 0 bases and J lost 0, with 6 bases in between.

This chain joins TRBV24-1 and TRBJ2-7, with a possible D match to TRBD1 (6 bases). CDR3 length: 13 amino acids. V was pared by 5 bases and J by 1 base, with 8 bases between. CDR1 and CDR2 from the germline V gene are KGHDR and SFDVKD. The CDR3 DNA is TGTGCCACCAGTGCACAGGGATCCTACGAGCAGTACTTC. Its translation is CATSAQGSYEQYF.

This clone was seen a single time. The genes are TRBV19 and TRBJ2-3, with a tentative D call TRBD1 (6 bases). Germline values: CDR1 LNHDA, CDR2 SQIVND (reference sequence). This CDR3 is built from 12 residues. With 3 bases removed from V and 6 bases from J, the gap between germline ends came to 7 bases. The CDR3, as DNA: TGTGCCAGTAGTATGAGGGGGGATACGCAGTATTTT. This codes for CASSMRGDTQYF.

V usage is TRBV6-6 and J usage is TRBJ2-1; D uncertain. V gave up 8 bases and J gave up 7 bases, with 15 bases separating them. CDR3 length: 13 amino acids. Germline V gives CDR1 MNHNY, CDR2 SVGAGI (reference sequence). This CDR3 reads CASGLTVGNEQFF. CDR3 coding DNA: TGTGCCAGCGGTCTGACGGTAGGGAATGAGCAGTTCTTC.